The 9 T cell receptor beta chains listed next were all sequenced from one sample in a study of blood T cell repertoires in COVID-19. Sequenced by immunoSEQ multiplex PCR; TCRdb stores in-frame clones only, minus some. This sample has about 390,000 clones, with around 87% found just once. Specimen: peripheral blood. The receptors shown here come from a woman in her fifties or sixties with COVID-19, enrolled during active disease.

This clone was found a few times. The chain recombines TRBV4-2 with TRBJ1-5, with a possible D match to TRBD1 (5 bases). Germline V gene data show CDR1 as LGHNA and CDR2 as YNFKEQ. The CDR3 is 15 residues long. V lost 1 base and J lost 2, with 9 bases in between. The CDR3 here is CASSQGGGGNQPQHF. In nucleotides, the CDR3 is TGTGCCAGCAGCCAAGGGGGGGGTGGCAATCAGCCCCAGCATTTT.

For the CDR3, the DNA is TGTGCTACGACAGGGGCGCATGAGCAGTACTTC. Protein sequence: CATTGAHEQYF. The V call is TRBV6-6, the J call TRBJ2-7; TRBD1 aligns across 8 bases. CDR3 length: 11 residues. From germline, CDR1 is MNHNY and CDR2 SVGAGI (reference sequence).

This clone has only a few counts. The V call is TRBV6-5, the J call TRBJ2-7; TRBD1 might be the D (6 bases). The germline gives CDR1 MNHEY, CDR2 SVGAGI. There are 14 residues in the CDR3. Trimming cost V 0 bases and J 4 bases, with 10 bases left between them. The CDR3 is CASSYSSTGYEQYF. CDR3 bases: TGTGCCAGCAGTTACTCCTCTACAGGGTACGAGCAGTACTTC.

The chain combines TRBV6-2 or TRBV6-3 with TRBJ2-1; TRBD2 matches 8 bases. With V trimmed by 6 bases and J by 9 bases, 10 bases remained unmatched. CDR1 is MNHEY, CDR2 SVGEGT, per germline. The CDR3 spans 14 residues. In nucleotides, the CDR3 is TGTGCCAGCAGCCGTAGCGGGGCCCCGGGTGAGCAGTTCTTC. Translation: CASSRSGAPGEQFF.

This clone was found once. The rearrangement joins TRBV5-4 to TRBJ2-7; D is possibly TRBD2 (6 bases). CDR1 is SGHNT and CDR2 is YYREEE in the germline V gene (reference sequence). V was shortened by 2 bases and J by 3 bases, with 9 bases between the two germline ends. The CDR3 is made up of 13 amino acids. CDR3 in DNA: TGTGCCAGCAGCTTCGGGGGTATCTACGAGCAGTACTTC. Protein product: CASSFGGIYEQYF.

This rearrangement joins TRBV13 to TRBJ1-1; 8 bases line up with TRBD1. The CDR3 covers 14 residues. Germline loops: CDR1 PRHDT, CDR2 FYEKMQ (reference sequence). V trimming: 3 bases; J trimming: 4 bases; junction bases outside the gene matches: 4. The CDR3 bases are TGTGCCAGCAGCTTCAGGGGGCCGACCACTGAAGCTTTCTTT. It yields the protein CASSFRGPTTEAFF.

This clone was seen just once. This rearrangement joins TRBV7-9 to TRBJ2-5; D is perhaps TRBD1 (6 bases). The germline V gene has CDR1 SEHNR and CDR2 FQNEAQ (reference sequence). The CDR3 sequence is 10 residues long. The CDR3 DNA follows: TGTGCTCTGGGGGCCGAGACCCAGTACTTC. Translating gives CALGAETQYF.

This chain uses TRBV5-1 with TRBJ1-3; no clear D. CDR3 size: 16 residues. Germline CDR1 is SGHRS and CDR2 is YFSETQ. Trimming removed 2 bases at V and 6 bases at J, with 18 bases between. The CDR3 DNA is TGCGCCAGCAGCTTACGGGAACTAGGGCGTACAAACACCATATATTTT. Its translation: CASSLRELGRTNTIYF.

A few counts support this clone. This rearrangement joins TRBV29-1 to TRBJ1-3; a possible D gene is TRBD1 (5 bases). V lost 3 bases to trimming and J lost 0 bases, with 9 bases between them. The CDR3 has 14 residues. In germline, CDR1 is SQVTM, CDR2 ANQGSEA. In DNA form, the CDR3 reads TGCAGCGTTGACCGACAGAGCTCTGGAAACACCATATATTTT. Translating it yields CSVDRQSSGNTIYF.